The 9 T cell receptor beta chains given below trace back to one sample, sequenced in a study of T cell responses to AZD1222 COVID-19 vaccine. TCRdb keeps only in-frame clones here, not all; method: immunoSEQ multiplex PCR. The data contain some 150,000 clones, more than 85% of them singletons. Specimen: peripheral blood, collected 28 days after the second AZD1222 dose. The receptors originated from an adult who received the AZD1222 COVID-19 vaccine.

The table lists this clone with a few counts. This chain connects TRBV7-2 to TRBJ1-1; 8 bases line up with TRBD1. This CDR3 has 18 residues. Trimming took 3 bases from V and 0 from J; bases not matched to a gene: 12. Germline CDR1 and CDR2: SGHTA and FQGNSA. The CDR3 DNA sequence: TGTGCCAGCAGCTTCAACGACAGGGGCGGACCCATGAACACTGAAGCTTTCTTT. Protein: CASSFNDRGGPMNTEAFF.

V and J are TRBV14 and TRBJ1-2; D uncertain. The CDR3 runs 14 residues. The germline V and J ends were trimmed by 5 bases and 4 bases, with 14 bases remaining between them. CDR1 and CDR2 from the germline V gene are SGHDN and FVKESK. CDR3 amino acids: CASSKGGSSYGYTF. The CDR3 DNA reads as TGTGCCAGCAGCAAAGGTGGCTCCTCCTATGGCTACACCTTC.

The gene calls are TRBV2 and TRBJ1-4; D not certain. This CDR3 comprises 11 residues. The V end lost 6 bases, the J end lost 5 bases, and 4 bases lay between the germline ends. Germline V gene data show CDR1 as SNHLY and CDR2 as FYNNEI. CDR3 in amino acids: CASSLNEKLFF. The CDR3 coding sequence is TGTGCCAGCAGCCTAAATGAAAAACTGTTTTTT.

The chain carries TRBV30 and TRBJ1-3; perhaps TRBD1 as D (6 bases). The length of the CDR3 is 14 residues. V was clipped by 3 bases and J by 2 bases, with 11 bases between them. The germline CDR1 and CDR2 sequences are GTSNPN and SVGIG (reference sequence). In DNA form, the CDR3 reads TGTGCCTGGAGAAAAGGGGGTACTGGAAACACCATATATTTT. This codes for CAWRKGGTGNTIYF.

This clone was observed once. The V and J genes are TRBV7-2 and TRBJ1-1, with D possibly TRBD1 on 5 matching bases. V lost 1 base and J lost 1, with 16 bases in between. Germline V gives CDR1 SGHTA, CDR2 FQGNSA. This CDR3 comprises 17 residues. CDR3 region: CASSLVGQGHRNTEAFF. CDR3 nucleotide sequence: TGTGCCAGCAGCTTAGTGGGGCAGGGCCATAGGAACACTGAAGCTTTCTTT.

The J gene is TRBJ2-7, the V gene TRBV29-1; 7 bases line up with TRBD1. The length of the CDR3 is 12 residues. V trimming: 7 bases; J trimming: 3 bases; junction bases outside the gene matches: 6. Germline V gene lookup returns CDR1 SQVTM and CDR2 ANQGSEA. CDR3 in DNA: TGCAGCGCCGGGACAGATTTCTACGAGCAGTACTTC. Translating it yields CSAGTDFYEQYF.

This sequence joins TRBV28 and TRBJ1-2; TRBD1 matches at 8 bases. J was trimmed by 3 bases and V by 6 bases; bases with no gene match: 3. CDR1 is MDHEN, CDR2 SYDVKM, per germline. The CDR3 extends over 13 amino acids. The CDR3 DNA follows: TGTGCCAGCAGAAAGACAGGGGACTATGGCTACACCTTC. It yields the protein CASRKTGDYGYTF.

In this sample, this clone turned up once. The chain employs TRBV2 and TRBJ1-1; TRBD1 matches 10 bases. Germline CDR1 reads SNHLY; CDR2 reads FYNNEI. The CDR3 covers 17 residues. V was pared by 4 bases and J by 1 base, with 9 bases of the junction left unmatched. CDR3: CASSALGTGVGNTEAFF. The CDR3 bases are TGTGCCAGCAGTGCCCTTGGGACAGGGGTAGGGAACACTGAAGCTTTCTTT. Full variable domain (missing parts from reference TRBV2 and TRBJ1-1): EPEVTQTPSHQVTQMGQEVILRCVPISNHLYFYWYRQILGQKVEFLVSFYNNEISEKSEIFDDQFSVERPDGSNFTLKIRSTKLEDSAMYFCASSALGTGVGNTEAFFGQGTRLTVV.

V is TRBV24-1 and J is TRBJ2-4; D unclear. CDR3 size: 14 residues. Trimming took off 3 bases at V and 7 bases at J, with 12 bases between the two ends. Germline lookup yields CDR1 KGHDR and CDR2 SFDVKD. The CDR3 protein is CATSDKFSSNIQYF. For the CDR3, the DNA is TGTGCCACCAGTGATAAGTTTTCTTCGAACATTCAGTACTTC.